These T cell receptor beta chains were read from a single sample in a study of shared clonotypes between healthy human individuals. Sequencing used immunoSEQ multiplex PCR; TCRdb keeps in-frame clones, though not all of them. The table records roughly 720,000 clones, roughly 91% of them present only once. Sequenced sample: memory CD8+ T cells from PBMCs. Receptor source: a man aged 18-30 years in good health. Some clones in this sample may be carry-over from other donors' samples. Each CDR3 is given with its conserved first and last residue. Each record gives: V gene, CDR3 length, CDR3 protein.

v_call: TRBV5-6
cdr3_length: 13
cdr3_aa: CASSLVRQVEQYF

v_call: TRBV19
cdr3_length: 15
cdr3_aa: CASRPRQGLNTEAFF

v_call: TRBV11-2
cdr3_length: 15
cdr3_aa: CASSKTSGGAYEQYF

v_call: TRBV5-8
cdr3_length: 14
cdr3_aa: CASSLLAGGNTQYF

v_call: TRBV29-1
cdr3_length: 14
cdr3_aa: CSVKYRDSIYEQYF

v_call: TRBV30
cdr3_length: 14
cdr3_aa: CAWNIWTVAYGYTF

v_call: TRBV11-3
cdr3_length: 17
cdr3_aa: CASSPGTGGTSFGEQFF

v_call: TRBV9
cdr3_length: 13
cdr3_aa: CASSFRTQETQYF

v_call: TRBV5-1
cdr3_length: 16
cdr3_aa: CASSWGTEGPPDTQYF

v_call: TRBV19
cdr3_length: 16
cdr3_aa: CASRFDRGQNTGELFF

v_call: TRBV6-5
cdr3_length: 15
cdr3_aa: CASRTGTSGYNEQFF

v_call: TRBV5-6
cdr3_length: 14
cdr3_aa: CASTFTAFGSPLHF

v_call: TRBV6-5
cdr3_length: 13
cdr3_aa: CASSGSGIQPQHF

v_call: TRBV25-1
cdr3_length: 11
cdr3_aa: CASSEGRDQFF

v_call: TRBV28
cdr3_length: 16
cdr3_aa: CASSLPAGTPQETQYF

v_call: TRBV12-5
cdr3_length: 15
cdr3_aa: CASGLVGGPGNEQFF

v_call: TRBV18
cdr3_length: 12
cdr3_aa: CASSRVNTEAFF

v_call: TRBV7-2
cdr3_length: 14
cdr3_aa: CASSLTGLGNTIYF

v_call: TRBV9
cdr3_length: 15
cdr3_aa: CASSVLRTSTDTQYF

v_call: TRBV7-9
cdr3_length: 16
cdr3_aa: CASSPEGLAEYNEQFF

v_call: TRBV25-1
cdr3_length: 12
cdr3_aa: CASSPGANVLTF

v_call: TRBV28
cdr3_length: 20
cdr3_aa: CASSPPPIRDRGRGANVLTF

v_call: TRBV4-1
cdr3_length: 15
cdr3_aa: CASSPRGGGIDEQYF

v_call: TRBV18
cdr3_length: 16
cdr3_aa: CASSRRETSKYNEQFF

v_call: TRBV6-5
cdr3_length: 14
cdr3_aa: CASSYTSEAYEQYF

v_call: TRBV13
cdr3_length: 14
cdr3_aa: CASSLGLEGNTIYF

v_call: TRBV28
cdr3_length: 16
cdr3_aa: CASSFTSPGTGDTQYF

v_call: TRBV28
cdr3_length: 12
cdr3_aa: CASTGEGYGYTF

v_call: TRBV28
cdr3_length: 17
cdr3_aa: CASSPRSGTASYNEQFF

v_call: TRBV28
cdr3_length: 15
cdr3_aa: CASSLSTGVVYEQYF

v_call: TRBV6-4
cdr3_length: 15
cdr3_aa: CASSEGLKDTDTQYF

v_call: TRBV6-5
cdr3_length: 13
cdr3_aa: CASSTRIGNTIYF

v_call: TRBV28
cdr3_length: 15
cdr3_aa: CASSLWGQQNQPQHF

v_call: TRBV2
cdr3_length: 16
cdr3_aa: CASSDINGQRRYEQYF

v_call: TRBV13
cdr3_length: 13
cdr3_aa: CASSSDRGREQYF

v_call: TRBV6-5
cdr3_length: 15
cdr3_aa: CASSEGSAGANVLTF

v_call: TRBV7-9
cdr3_length: 13
cdr3_aa: CASSPAGNTEAFF

v_call: TRBV28
cdr3_length: 14
cdr3_aa: CASSWTGGADTQYF

v_call: TRBV14
cdr3_length: 15
cdr3_aa: CASSHLRGRFHEQYF

v_call: TRBV11-2
cdr3_length: 16
cdr3_aa: CASSLEGPSSYNEQFF

v_call: TRBV5-4
cdr3_length: 17
cdr3_aa: CASSILGTTTGDYGYTF

v_call: TRBV6-5
cdr3_length: 16
cdr3_aa: CASSYSIQSGNYGYTF

v_call: TRBV27
cdr3_length: 13
cdr3_aa: CASSPGSLYEQYF

v_call: TRBV7-2
cdr3_length: 12
cdr3_aa: CASSPRGLGYTF

v_call: TRBV5-6
cdr3_length: 13
cdr3_aa: CASSLGTRGFAFF

v_call: TRBV6-5
cdr3_length: 13
cdr3_aa: CASSYAGDQPQHF

v_call: TRBV28
cdr3_length: 14
cdr3_aa: CASSPRGRAHEQYF

v_call: TRBV27
cdr3_length: 14
cdr3_aa: CASSRGSQGHEQFF

v_call: TRBV4-3
cdr3_length: 16
cdr3_aa: CASSQDGLVENSPLHF

v_call: TRBV4-1
cdr3_length: 15
cdr3_aa: CASSQVGSERDEQFF

v_call: TRBV5-4
cdr3_length: 16
cdr3_aa: CASSLLGSSSYNEQFF

v_call: TRBV7-2
cdr3_length: 15
cdr3_aa: CASSFSRGSGETQYF

v_call: TRBV9
cdr3_length: 14
cdr3_aa: CASSPDSFEETQYF

v_call: TRBV11-2
cdr3_length: 13
cdr3_aa: CASSVSRSYEQYF

v_call: TRBV10-3
cdr3_length: 15
cdr3_aa: CAISGGDSNTGELFF

v_call: TRBV13
cdr3_length: 15
cdr3_aa: CASSPQIQENTEAFF

v_call: TRBV7-9
cdr3_length: 12
cdr3_aa: CASRKGVGEAFF